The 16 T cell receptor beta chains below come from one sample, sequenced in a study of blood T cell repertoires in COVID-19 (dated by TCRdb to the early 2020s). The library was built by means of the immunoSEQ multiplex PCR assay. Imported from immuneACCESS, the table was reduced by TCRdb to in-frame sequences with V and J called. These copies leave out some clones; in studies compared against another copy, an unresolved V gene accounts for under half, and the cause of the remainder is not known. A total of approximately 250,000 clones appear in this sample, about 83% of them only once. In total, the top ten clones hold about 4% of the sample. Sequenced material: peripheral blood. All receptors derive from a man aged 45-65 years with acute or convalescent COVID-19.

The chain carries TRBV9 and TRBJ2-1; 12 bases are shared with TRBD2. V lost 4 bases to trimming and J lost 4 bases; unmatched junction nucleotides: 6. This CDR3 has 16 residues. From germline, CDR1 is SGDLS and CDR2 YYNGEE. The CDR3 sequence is CASSYRTSGDYNEQFF. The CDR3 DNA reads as TGTGCCAGCAGCTACAGGACTAGCGGGGATTACAATGAGCAGTTCTTC.

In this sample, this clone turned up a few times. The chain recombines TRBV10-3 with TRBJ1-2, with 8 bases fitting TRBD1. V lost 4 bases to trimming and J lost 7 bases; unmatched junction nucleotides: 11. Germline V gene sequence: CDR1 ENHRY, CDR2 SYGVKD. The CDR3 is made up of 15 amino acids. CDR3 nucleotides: TGTGCCATCAGTGCGGGACAGGTCCCCTCTATTGGCTACACCTTC. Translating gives CAISAGQVPSIGYTF.

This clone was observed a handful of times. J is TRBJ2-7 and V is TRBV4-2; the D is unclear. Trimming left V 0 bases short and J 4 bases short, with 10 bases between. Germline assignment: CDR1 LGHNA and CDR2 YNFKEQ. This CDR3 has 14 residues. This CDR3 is CASSQDFTGYEQYF. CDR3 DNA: TGTGCCAGCAGCCAAGATTTCACGGGTTACGAGCAGTACTTC.

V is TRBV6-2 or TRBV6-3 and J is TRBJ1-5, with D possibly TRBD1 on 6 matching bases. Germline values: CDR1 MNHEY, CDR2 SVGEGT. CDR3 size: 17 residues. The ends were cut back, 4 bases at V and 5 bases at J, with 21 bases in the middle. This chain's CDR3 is CASSFRGNGGRDQPQHF. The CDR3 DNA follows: TGTGCCAGCAGTTTTCGGGGTAACGGGGGGCGCGATCAGCCCCAGCATTTT.

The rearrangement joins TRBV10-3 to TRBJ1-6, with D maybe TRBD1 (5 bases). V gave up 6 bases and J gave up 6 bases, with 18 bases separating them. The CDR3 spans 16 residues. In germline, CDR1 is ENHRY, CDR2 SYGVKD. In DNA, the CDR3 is TGTGCCATCAGGGAAGGACAATTCGACCGTAATTCACCCCTCCACTTT. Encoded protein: CAIREGQFDRNSPLHF.

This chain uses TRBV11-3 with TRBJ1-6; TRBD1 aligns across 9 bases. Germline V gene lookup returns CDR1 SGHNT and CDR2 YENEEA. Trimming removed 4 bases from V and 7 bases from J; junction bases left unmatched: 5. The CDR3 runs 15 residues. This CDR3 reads CASSWTGVGNSPLHF. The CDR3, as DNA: TGTGCCAGCAGCTGGACAGGGGTTGGGAATTCACCCCTCCACTTT. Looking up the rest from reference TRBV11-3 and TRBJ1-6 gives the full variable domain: EAGVVQSPRYKIIEKKQPVAFWCNPISGHNTLYWYLQNLGQGPELLIRYENEEAVDDSQLPKDRFSAERLKGVDSTLKIQPAELGDSAVYLCASSWTGVGNSPLHFGNGTRLTVT.

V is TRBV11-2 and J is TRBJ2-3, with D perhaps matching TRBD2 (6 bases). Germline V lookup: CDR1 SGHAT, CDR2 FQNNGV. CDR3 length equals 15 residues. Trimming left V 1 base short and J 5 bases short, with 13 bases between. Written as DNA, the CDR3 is TGTGCCAGCAGCTTAGTAGCGGATTCGGGAGATACGCAGTATTTT. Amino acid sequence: CASSLVADSGDTQYF.

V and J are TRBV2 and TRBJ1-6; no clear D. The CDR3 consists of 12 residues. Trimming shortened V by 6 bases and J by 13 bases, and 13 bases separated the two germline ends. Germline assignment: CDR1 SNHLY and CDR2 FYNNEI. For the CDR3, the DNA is TGTGCCAGCAGGAATGCAGCGTTGCCCCTCCACTTT. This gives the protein CASRNAALPLHF. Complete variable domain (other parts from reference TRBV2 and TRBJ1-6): EPEVTQTPSHQVTQMGQEVILRCVPISNHLYFYWYRQILGQKVEFLVSFYNNEISEKSEIFDDQFSVERPDGSNFTLKIRSTKLEDSAMYFCASRNAALPLHFGNGTRLTVT.

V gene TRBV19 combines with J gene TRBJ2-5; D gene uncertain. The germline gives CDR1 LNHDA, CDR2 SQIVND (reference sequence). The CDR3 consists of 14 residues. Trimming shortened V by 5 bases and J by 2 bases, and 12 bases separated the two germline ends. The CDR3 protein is CASSPRWRQETQYF. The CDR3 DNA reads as TGTGCCAGTAGTCCCCGGTGGAGACAAGAGACCCAGTACTTC.

The CDR3 bases are TGTGCCAGCAGCGTAGGGGAAGGGGTTGGGCAGCCCCAGCATTTT. Translation: CASSVGEGVGQPQHF. The V gene is TRBV9, the J gene TRBJ1-5; TRBD1 is a possible D gene (5 bases). The V end lost 0 bases, the J end lost 7 bases, and 14 bases lay between the germline ends. CDR3 length equals 15 residues. Germline CDR1 is SGDLS and CDR2 is YYNGEE.

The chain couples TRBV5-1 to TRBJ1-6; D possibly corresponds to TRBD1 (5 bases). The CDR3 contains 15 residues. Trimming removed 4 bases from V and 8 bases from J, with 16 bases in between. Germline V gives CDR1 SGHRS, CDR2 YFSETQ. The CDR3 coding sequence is TGCGCCAGCAGCATTTACGGGGGAGATGATTCACCCCTCCACTTT. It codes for CASSIYGGDDSPLHF.

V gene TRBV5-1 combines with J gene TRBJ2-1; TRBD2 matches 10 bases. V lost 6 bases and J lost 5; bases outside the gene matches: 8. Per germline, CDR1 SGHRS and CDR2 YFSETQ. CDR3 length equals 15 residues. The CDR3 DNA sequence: TGCGCCAGCAACCGCGAGCGGGAGGGGGACAATGAGCAGTTCTTC. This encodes CASNREREGDNEQFF. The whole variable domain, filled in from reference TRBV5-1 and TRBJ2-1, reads KAGVTQTPRYLIKTRGQQVTLSCSPISGHRSVSWYQQTPGQGLQFLFEYFSETQRNKGNFPGRFSGRQFSNSRSEMNVSTLELGDSALYLCASNREREGDNEQFFGPGTRLTVL.

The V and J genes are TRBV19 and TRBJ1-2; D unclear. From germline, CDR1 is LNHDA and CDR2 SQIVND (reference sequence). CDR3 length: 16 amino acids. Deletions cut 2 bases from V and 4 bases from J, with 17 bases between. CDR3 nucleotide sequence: TGTGCCAGTAGTATACCGGCAGGCCGGGGTGCCTATGGCTACACCTTC. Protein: CASSIPAGRGAYGYTF.

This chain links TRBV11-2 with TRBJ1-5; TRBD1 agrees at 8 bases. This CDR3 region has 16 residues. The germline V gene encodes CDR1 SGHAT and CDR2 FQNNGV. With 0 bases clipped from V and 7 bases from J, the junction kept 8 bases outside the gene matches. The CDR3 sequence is CASSLDRGQGRQPQHF. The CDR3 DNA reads TGTGCCAGCAGCTTAGATCGAGGACAGGGACGGCAGCCCCAGCATTTT.

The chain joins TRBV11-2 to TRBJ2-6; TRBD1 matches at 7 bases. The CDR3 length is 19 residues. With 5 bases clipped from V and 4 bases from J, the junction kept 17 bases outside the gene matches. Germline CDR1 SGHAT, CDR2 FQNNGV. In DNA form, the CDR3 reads TGTGCCAGCAGCGTGACAGGGCAAGAGGTTTCTGTGGGGGCCAACGTCCTGACTTTC. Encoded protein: CASSVTGQEVSVGANVLTF.

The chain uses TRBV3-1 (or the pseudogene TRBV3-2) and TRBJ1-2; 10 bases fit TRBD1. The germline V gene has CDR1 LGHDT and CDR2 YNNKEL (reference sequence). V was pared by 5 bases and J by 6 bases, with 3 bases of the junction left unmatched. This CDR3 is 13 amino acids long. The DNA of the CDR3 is TGTGCCAGCAGCTCAGGGACAGGGGATGGCTACACCTTC. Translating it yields CASSSGTGDGYTF.